The next 5 T cell receptor beta chains were all read from a single sample in a study of blood T cell repertoires in COVID-19. Profiling relied on immunoSEQ multiplex PCR, and the TCRdb table lists in-frame clones only, not all of them. The data show about 40,000 clones, approximately 88% seen once. Sample: peripheral blood. These receptor sequences come from a woman in her sixties or seventies with acute or convalescent COVID-19.

The J gene is TRBJ1-1, the V gene TRBV6-5; D is uncertain. Germline lookup yields CDR1 MNHEY and CDR2 SVGAGI. CDR3 length equals 14 residues. V was clipped by 0 bases and J by 1 base, with 6 bases between them. The CDR3 loop reads CASSYSRQNTEAFF. In DNA form, the CDR3 reads TGTGCCAGCAGTTACTCGAGGCAGAACACTGAAGCTTTCTTT.

The V call is TRBV3-1 (or the pseudogene TRBV3-2), the J call TRBJ2-1, with no clear D. Germline V CDR1 and CDR2: LGHDT, YNNKEL (reference sequence). The CDR3 runs 15 residues. Between the trimmed V and J ends, which lost 4 bases and 4 bases, there was a span of 14 bases. The CDR3, as DNA: TGTGCCAGCAGCCTCCCCAGTAAAAGTTACAATGAGCAGTTCTTC. Amino acids: CASSLPSKSYNEQFF.

This clone appeared a single time. CDR3: CASTWTSGETQYF. CDR3 bases: TGTGCCAGCACATGGACTAGCGGCGAGACCCAGTACTTC. This chain connects TRBV6-5 to TRBJ2-5; 10 positions agree with TRBD2. Germline assignment: CDR1 MNHEY and CDR2 SVGAGI. The CDR3 runs to 13 residues. V gave up 7 bases and J gave up 5 bases; unmatched junction bases: 4.

The chain is built from TRBV18 and TRBJ2-5; 7 nucleotides match TRBD2. Germline-derived CDR1 and CDR2 are KGHSH and LQKENI. The ends lost 3 bases at V and 5 bases at J; junction bases unmatched: 9. The CDR3 spans 15 residues. CDR3 DNA: TGTGCCAGCTCACCCCAAAGCGGGGCCCGGGAGACCCAGTACTTC. Translating it yields CASSPQSGARETQYF.

This chain joins TRBV2 and TRBJ1-5; 9 positions match TRBD1. The junction had 7 bases not matched to a gene; V was cut back by 3 bases and J by 7 bases. Germline CDR1 reads SNHLY; CDR2 reads FYNNEI. CDR3 length: 15 residues. The chain's CDR3 is CASSEGTGFRQPQHF. In nucleotides, the CDR3 is TGTGCCAGCAGTGAGGGGACAGGGTTTCGCCAGCCCCAGCATTTT.